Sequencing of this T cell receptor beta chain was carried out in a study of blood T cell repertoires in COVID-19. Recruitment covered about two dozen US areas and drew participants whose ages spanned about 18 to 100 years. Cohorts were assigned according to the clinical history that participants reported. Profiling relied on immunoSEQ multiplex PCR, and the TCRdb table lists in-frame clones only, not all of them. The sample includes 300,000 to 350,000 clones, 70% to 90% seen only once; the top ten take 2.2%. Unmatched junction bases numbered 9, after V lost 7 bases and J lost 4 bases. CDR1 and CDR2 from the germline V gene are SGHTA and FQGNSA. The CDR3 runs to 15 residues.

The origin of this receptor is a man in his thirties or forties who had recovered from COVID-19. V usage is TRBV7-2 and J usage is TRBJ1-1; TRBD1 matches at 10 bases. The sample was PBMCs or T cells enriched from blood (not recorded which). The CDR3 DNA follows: TGTGCCAGCAACCCGACAGGGGGCGAGGTCACTGAAGCTTTCTTT. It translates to CASNPTGGEVTEAFF.